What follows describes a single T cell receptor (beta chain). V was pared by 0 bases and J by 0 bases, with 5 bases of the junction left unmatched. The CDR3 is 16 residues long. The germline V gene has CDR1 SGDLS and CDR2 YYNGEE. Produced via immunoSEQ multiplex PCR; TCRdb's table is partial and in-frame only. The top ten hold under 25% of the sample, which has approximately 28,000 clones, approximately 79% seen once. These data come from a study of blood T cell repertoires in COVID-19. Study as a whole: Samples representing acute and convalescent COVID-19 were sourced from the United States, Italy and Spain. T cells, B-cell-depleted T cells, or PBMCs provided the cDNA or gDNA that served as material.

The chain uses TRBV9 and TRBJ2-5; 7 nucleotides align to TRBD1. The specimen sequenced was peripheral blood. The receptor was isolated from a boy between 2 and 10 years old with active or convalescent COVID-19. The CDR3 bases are TGTGCCAGCAGCGTAGGGGACAGCACCCACCAAGAGACCCAGTACTTC. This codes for CASSVGDSTHQETQYF.